Following are 11 T cell receptor beta chains from one sample sequenced in a study of blood T cells in healthy people across ages. Primed by a sample-barcoded 5' primer and a J-beta primer mix, a second PCR proceeded for about 7 to 11 cycles. TCRdb re-analysed the 5' RACE reads in MiXCR, keeping a single row per CDR3 protein. Of about 730,000 distinct CDR3 sequences listed, about 42% are singletons. The sequencing sample was made of blood. The receptors come from a woman between 55 and 75 years old in good health.

The chain is built from TRBV4-2 and TRBJ2-7, with 12 positions matching TRBD2. Germline loops: CDR1 LGHNA, CDR2 YNFKEQ. V trimming: 0 bases; J trimming: 0 bases; junction bases outside the gene matches: 12. There are 20 residues in the CDR3. This chain's CDR3 is CASSQEILSSGGAFSYEQYF. The CDR3 DNA reads TGTGCCAGCAGCCAAGAAATACTTTCTAGCGGGGGGGCTTTCTCCTACGAGCAGTACTTC.

The chain recombines TRBV12-5 with TRBJ2-1, with D unresolved. Germline loops: CDR1 LGHNT, CDR2 FRNRAP. The V and J ends lost 5 bases and 13 bases respectively, with 9 bases between them. The CDR3 runs 10 residues. This CDR3 reads CASGPLPQFF. The CDR3 region has the DNA TGTGCTAGTGGTCCCCTACCCCAGTTCTTC.

This clonotype was seen a handful of times. The genes are TRBV20-1 and TRBJ1-6, with a tentative D call TRBD1 (5 bases). CDR3 length: 14 residues. CDR1 DFQATT and CDR2 SNEGSKA come from the germline V gene (reference sequence). The CDR3 protein is CSPTDSSYNSPLHF. The CDR3 region has the DNA TGCAGCCCGACCGACAGCTCCTATAATTCACCCCTCCACTTT.

The chain combines TRBV20-1 with TRBJ1-4; 7 bases are shared with TRBD1. The CDR3 runs 12 residues. Per germline, CDR1 DFQATT and CDR2 SNEGSKA (reference sequence). The trim removed 3 bases at V and 11 bases at J, leaving 6 bases unmatched. The CDR3 sequence is CSARTGMKKLFF. The CDR3 DNA reads TGCAGTGCTAGGACAGGGATGAAGAAACTGTTTTTT.

V and J are TRBV7-9 and TRBJ1-1, with D possibly TRBD1 on 6 matching bases. Trimming took off 4 bases at V and 1 base at J, with 16 bases between the two ends. Germline CDR1 is SEHNR and CDR2 is FQNEAQ (reference sequence). This CDR3 has 16 amino acids. CDR3 sequence (DNA): TGTGCCAGCAGCTCCAGAACCGGGACAACGAACACTGAAGCTTTCTTT. Translating it yields CASSSRTGTTNTEAFF.

The CDR3 DNA sequence: TGCGCCAGCATGTCAGGGTCTACAGATACGCAGTATTTT. It is translated as CASMSGSTDTQYF. This chain joins TRBV5-1 and TRBJ2-3, with D possibly TRBD1 on 5 matching bases. This CDR3 region has 13 residues. V gave up 6 bases and J gave up 3 bases, with 11 bases separating them. The germline V gene encodes CDR1 SGHRS and CDR2 YFSETQ.

V usage is TRBV28 and J usage is TRBJ2-1; no reliable D call. The CDR3 contains 15 residues. V was clipped by 3 bases and J by 5 bases, with 14 bases between them. The germline V gene has CDR1 MDHEN and CDR2 SYDVKM. The CDR3 reads CASSLVANGDNEQFF. The DNA for the CDR3 is TGTGCCAGCAGTTTGGTGGCGAATGGGGACAATGAGCAGTTCTTC.

Only a few counts were recorded for this clonotype. This chain joins TRBV27 and TRBJ1-1; 8 nucleotides align to TRBD1. The CDR3 has 13 residues. The junction had 1 base not matched to a gene; V was cut back by 3 bases and J by 4 bases. CDR1 is MNHEY and CDR2 is SMNVEV in the germline V gene (reference sequence). The CDR3 DNA is TGTGCCAGCAGTTTGACAGGGGCCACTGAAGCTTTCTTT. Protein sequence: CASSLTGATEAFF.

This clonotype was counted at least ten times. The chain combines TRBV5-1 with TRBJ2-1, with 8 bases matching TRBD1. The CDR3 length is 15 residues. Trimming cost V 3 bases and J 4 bases; bases outside gene matches: 6. Germline CDR1 reads SGHRS; CDR2 reads YFSETQ. The CDR3 sequence is CASSYTTGVYNEQFF. The CDR3 DNA reads as TGCGCCAGCAGCTATACGACAGGGGTTTACAATGAGCAGTTCTTC.

The V gene is TRBV20-1, the J gene TRBJ2-1, with 10 bases aligning to TRBD2. V lost 2 bases and J lost 3; bases outside the gene matches: 7. Germline V gives CDR1 DFQATT, CDR2 SNEGSKA (reference sequence). The CDR3 loop spans 16 amino acids. The CDR3 DNA reads as TGCAGTGCTAGACACCCTAGCGGGAGCCTCTACAATGAGCAGTTCTTC. This translates into CSARHPSGSLYNEQFF.

This rearrangement joins TRBV9 to TRBJ1-1; 8 nucleotides align to TRBD1. Looked up from germline, CDR1 is SGDLS and CDR2 is YYNGEE. This CDR3 region has 14 residues. V lost 6 bases, J lost 4 bases, and 8 bases stayed unmatched. CDR3 nucleotide sequence: TGTGCCAGCAACCCCGGACAGGGTTTCACTGAAGCTTTCTTT. This gives the protein CASNPGQGFTEAFF.